This TCR beta chain was obtained from a study of blood T cell repertoires in COVID-19. Germline V CDR1 and CDR2: SGHRS, YFSETQ. This CDR3 has 15 residues. V was shortened by 0 bases and J by 1 base, with 10 bases between the two germline ends. TCRdb's copy holds only in-frame clones and misses some; the assay was immunoSEQ multiplex PCR. Of over 200,000 clones listed, roughly nine tenths were seen once; the top ten hold approximately 3.1%. The sequenced sample was PBMCs or T cells enriched from blood (not recorded which). The sequence was obtained from a woman between 50 and 59 years old in a cohort exposed to, infected with or recovered from COVID-19 (not recorded which). This chain joins TRBV5-1 and TRBJ1-1, with TRBD1 as a possible D gene (5 bases). CDR3 region: CASSLVVGANTEAFF. For the CDR3, the DNA is TGCGCCAGCAGCTTGGTCGTAGGGGCGAACACTGAAGCTTTCTTT.